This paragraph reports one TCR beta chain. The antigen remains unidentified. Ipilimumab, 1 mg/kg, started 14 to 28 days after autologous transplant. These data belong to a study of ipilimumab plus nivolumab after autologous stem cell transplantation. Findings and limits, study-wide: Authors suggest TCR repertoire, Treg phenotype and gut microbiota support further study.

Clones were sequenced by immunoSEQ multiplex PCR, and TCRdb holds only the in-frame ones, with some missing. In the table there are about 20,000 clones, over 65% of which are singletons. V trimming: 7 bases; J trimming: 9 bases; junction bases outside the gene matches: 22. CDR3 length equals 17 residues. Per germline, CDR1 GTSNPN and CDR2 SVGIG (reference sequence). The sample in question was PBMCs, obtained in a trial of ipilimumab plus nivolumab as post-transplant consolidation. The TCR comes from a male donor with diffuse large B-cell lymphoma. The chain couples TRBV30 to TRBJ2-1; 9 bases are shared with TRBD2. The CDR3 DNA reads TGTGCCTTCGAGGGCTCGCGGGAGGGAAAACTAGCCCCTGAGCAGTTCTTC. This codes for CAFEGSREGKLAPEQFF.